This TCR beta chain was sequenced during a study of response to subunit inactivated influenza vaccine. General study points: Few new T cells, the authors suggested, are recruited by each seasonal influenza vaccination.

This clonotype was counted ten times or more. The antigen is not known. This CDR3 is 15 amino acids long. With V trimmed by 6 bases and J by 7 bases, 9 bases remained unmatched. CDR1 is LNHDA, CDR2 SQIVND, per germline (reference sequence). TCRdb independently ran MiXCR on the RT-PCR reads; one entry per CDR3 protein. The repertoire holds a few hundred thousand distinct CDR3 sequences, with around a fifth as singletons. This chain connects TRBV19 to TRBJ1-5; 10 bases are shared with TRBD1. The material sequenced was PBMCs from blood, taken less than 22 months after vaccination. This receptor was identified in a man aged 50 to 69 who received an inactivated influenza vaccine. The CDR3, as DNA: TGTGCCAGTAGATCCGGGACAGGGGAAGGGCAGCCCCAGCATTTT. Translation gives CASRSGTGEGQPQHF. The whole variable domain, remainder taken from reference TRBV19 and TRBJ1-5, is DGGITQSPKYLFRKEGQNVTLSCEQNLNHDAMYWYRQDPGQGLRLIYYSQIVNDFQKGDIAEGYSVSREKKESFPLTVTSAQKNPTAFYLCASRSGTGEGQPQHFGDGTRLSIL.